This T cell receptor (beta chain) was identified in a study of blood T cell repertoires in COVID-19 (dated by TCRdb to the early 2020s). About the full investigation: Samples from collaborators originated in the United States, Italy and Spain and spanned both the acute and convalescent phases of COVID-19. Sample metadata almost always included a de-identified subject ID, COVID-19 status, age in years and sex. The dataset comprised deeply sampled blood TCRbeta repertoires from subjects exposed to, actively infected with, or recovered from COVID-19. The repertoires were made available in a free public database intended to serve as a resource for research on the immune response to SARS-CoV-2. The material from the prospective study consisted of cDNA or gDNA derived from T cells, B-cell-depleted T cells, or PBMCs. Where available, HLA class I and class II types were taken from metadata supplied by the sample provider and were not determined by assay-based typing. Samples came from the ongoing ImmuneRACE study (first 160 participants) plus 1,254 subjects from 6 global collaborators.

TCRbeta CDR3 regions were amplified from genomic DNA by means of the immunoSEQ Assay, a bias-controlled multiplex PCR. In the paper's pipeline: The number of nucleated cells in each sample was estimated by amplification of reference gene primers within the assay. To quantify the absolute abundance of each unique TCRbeta CDR3 rearrangement, sequence reads were collapsed and filtered. For each sample, productive Simpson clonality was calculated as the square root of Simpson's diversity index across productive rearrangements. In its TCRdb copy, this immuneACCESS table keeps in-frame sequences only and misses some clones. Where compared with another copy, unresolved V genes explain less than half of these, and the others have no known cause. V and J calls plus clone size are reproduced from that table; the DNA served to infer D and trimming. In this sample the table shows approximately 270,000 clones, roughly 80% of which occur a single time. The ten largest clones add up to more than 7% of the sample.

A word on this clone: It lacks a known antigen. Within one base of it there is no much larger clone, and no base qualities were kept.

CDR1 SNHLY and CDR2 FYNNEI are derived from the germline V gene. From its cysteine to its phenylalanine, the CDR3 spans 15 amino acids. The sequence is cut down to CDR3 DNA, 45 bases in frame from base 1. Unmatched junction bases come to 8, with V trimmed by 2 bases and J by 5 bases. Broader findings and caveats from the paper: How much clinical and demographic metadata was included differed by source and by participant, and the metadata was provided uncurated.

Whole blood was collected in K2EDTA tubes by collaborating institutions according to the institutions' own protocols. For TCRbeta analysis, collaborators shipped samples as frozen whole blood, isolated PBMCs, or DNA extracted from either of those sample types. The V gene is TRBV2 and the J gene is TRBJ2-5, with TRBD1 identical over 7 junction bases. The sequenced material came from peripheral blood. The sequence came from a man at least 80 years old with acute or convalescent COVID-19. The DNA is as follows: TGTGCCAGCAGTGAATCTAGAGGGGGCGGCGAGACCCAGTACTTC. The translation is CASSESRGGGETQYF.